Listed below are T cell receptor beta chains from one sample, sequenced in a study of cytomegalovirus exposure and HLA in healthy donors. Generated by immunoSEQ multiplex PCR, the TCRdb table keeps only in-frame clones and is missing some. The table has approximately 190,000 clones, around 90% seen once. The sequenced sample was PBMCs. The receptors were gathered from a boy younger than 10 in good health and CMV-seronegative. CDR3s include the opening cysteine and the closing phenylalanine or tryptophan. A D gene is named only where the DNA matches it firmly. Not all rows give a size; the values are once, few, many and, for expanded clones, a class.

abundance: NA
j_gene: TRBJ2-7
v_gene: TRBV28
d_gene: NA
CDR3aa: CASSSIRPLPRQPGWEQYF
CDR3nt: TGTGCCAGCAGCTCAATTCGACCCTTGCCTCGCCAGCCAGGGTGGGAGCAGTACTTC

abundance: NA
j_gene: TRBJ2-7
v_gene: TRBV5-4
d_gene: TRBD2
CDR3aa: CASSPTSGTYSYEQYF
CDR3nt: TGTGCCAGCAGCCCGACTAGCGGTACCTACTCCTACGAGCAGTACTTC

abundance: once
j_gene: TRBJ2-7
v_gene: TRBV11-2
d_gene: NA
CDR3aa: CASSKQGPKAYEQYF
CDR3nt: TGTGCCAGCAGCAAACAGGGTCCCAAAGCTTACGAGCAGTACTTC

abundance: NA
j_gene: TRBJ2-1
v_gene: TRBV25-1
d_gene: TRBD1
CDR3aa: CASSPGGNEQFF
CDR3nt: TGTGCCAGCAGTCCAGGGGGCAATGAGCAGTTCTTC

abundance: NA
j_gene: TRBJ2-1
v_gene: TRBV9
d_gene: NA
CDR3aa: CASSAELRLGRTNEQFF
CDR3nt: TGTGCCAGCAGCGCGGAGCTCAGGTTAGGGAGGACTAATGAGCAGTTCTTC

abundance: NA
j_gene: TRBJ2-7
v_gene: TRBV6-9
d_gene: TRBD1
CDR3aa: CASSFWGQGESNEQYF
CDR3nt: TGTGCCAGCAGTTTTTGGGGACAGGGGGAAAGTAACGAGCAGTACTTC

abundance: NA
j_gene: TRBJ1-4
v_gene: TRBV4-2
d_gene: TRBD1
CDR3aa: CASTSDRENEKLFF
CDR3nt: TGTGCCAGCACCTCGGACAGGGAAAATGAAAAACTGTTTTTT

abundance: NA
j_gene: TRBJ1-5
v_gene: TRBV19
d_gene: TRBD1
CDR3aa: CATSGQGALGQPQHF
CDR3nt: TGTGCCACCTCCGGACAGGGCGCTTTAGGTCAGCCCCAGCATTTT

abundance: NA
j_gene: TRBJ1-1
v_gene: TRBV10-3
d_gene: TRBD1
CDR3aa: CAISVDDRGGTWNTEAFF
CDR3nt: TGTGCCATCAGTGTTGACGACAGGGGTGGAACCTGGAACACTGAAGCTTTCTTT

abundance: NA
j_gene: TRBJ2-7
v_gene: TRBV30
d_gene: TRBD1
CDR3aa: CAWSATGARHEQYF
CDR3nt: TGTGCCTGGAGTGCTACAGGGGCGAGGCACGAGCAGTACTTC

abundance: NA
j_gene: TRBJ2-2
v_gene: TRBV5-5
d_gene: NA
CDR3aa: CASSHPGLGTGELFF
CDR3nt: TGTGCCAGCAGCCACCCGGGGTTAGGTACCGGGGAGCTGTTTTTT